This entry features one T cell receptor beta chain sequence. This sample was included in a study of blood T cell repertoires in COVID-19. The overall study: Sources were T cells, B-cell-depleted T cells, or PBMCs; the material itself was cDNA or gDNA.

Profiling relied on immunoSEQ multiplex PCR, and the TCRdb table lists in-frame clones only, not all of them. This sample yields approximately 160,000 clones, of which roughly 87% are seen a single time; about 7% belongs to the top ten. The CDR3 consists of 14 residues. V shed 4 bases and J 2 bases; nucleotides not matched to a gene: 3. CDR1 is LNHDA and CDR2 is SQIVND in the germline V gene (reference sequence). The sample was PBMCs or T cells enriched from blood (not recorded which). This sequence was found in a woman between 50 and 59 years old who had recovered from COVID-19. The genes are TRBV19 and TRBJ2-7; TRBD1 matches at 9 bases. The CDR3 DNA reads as TGTGCCAGTAGTAGGGGACAGGGAACCTACGAGCAGTACTTC. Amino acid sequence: CASSRGQGTYEQYF. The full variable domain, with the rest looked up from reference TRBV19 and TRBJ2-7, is DGGITQSPKYLFRKEGQNVTLSCEQNLNHDAMYWYRQDPGQGLRLIYYSQIVNDFQKGDIAEGYSVSREKKESFPLTVTSAQKNPTAFYLCASSRGQGTYEQYFGPGTRLTVT.